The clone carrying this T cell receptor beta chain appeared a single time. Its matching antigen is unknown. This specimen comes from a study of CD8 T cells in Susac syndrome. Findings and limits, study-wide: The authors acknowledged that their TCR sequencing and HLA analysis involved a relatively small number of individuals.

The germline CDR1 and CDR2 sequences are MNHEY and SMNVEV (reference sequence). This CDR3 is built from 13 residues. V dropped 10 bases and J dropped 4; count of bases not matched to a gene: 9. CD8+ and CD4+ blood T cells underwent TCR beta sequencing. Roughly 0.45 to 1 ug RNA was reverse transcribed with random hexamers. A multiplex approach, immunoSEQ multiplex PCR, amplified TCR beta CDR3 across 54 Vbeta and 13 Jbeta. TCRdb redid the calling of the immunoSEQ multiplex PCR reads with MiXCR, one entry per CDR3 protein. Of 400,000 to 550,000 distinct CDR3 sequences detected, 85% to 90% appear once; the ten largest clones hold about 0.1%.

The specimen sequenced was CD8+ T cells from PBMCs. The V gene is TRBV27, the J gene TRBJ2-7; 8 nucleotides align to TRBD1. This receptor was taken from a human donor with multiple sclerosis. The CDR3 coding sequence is TGTGCCATATCATCAGACAGGGGATACGAGCAGTACTTC. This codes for CAISSDRGYEQYF.